This T cell receptor beta chain derives from a study of shared clonotypes between healthy human individuals. For sorted subsets, approximately 200 ng DNA per replicate equaled about 31,000 T cell genomes. Profiling relied on immunoSEQ multiplex PCR, and the TCRdb table lists in-frame clones only, not all of them. The repertoire holds 2 million to 2.5 million clones, 90% to 95% seen once, with about 0.39% in the top ten. As for this clone: Other DNA sequences within the sample encode an identical CDR3.

There are 12 residues in the CDR3. The V end lost 3 bases, the J end lost 7 bases, and 7 bases lay between the germline ends. Per germline, CDR1 LNHDA and CDR2 SQIVND (reference sequence). This rearrangement joins TRBV19 to TRBJ1-5; unclear D gene. What was sequenced was naive CD4+ T cells from PBMCs. Subset described: CD45RA+ positively selected. The TCR was taken from a young man in good health. Some clones in this sample may be carry-over from other donors' samples. The CDR3 coding sequence is TGTGCCAGTAGTATCGTTTCGCAGCCCCAGCATTTT. This codes for CASSIVSQPQHF.